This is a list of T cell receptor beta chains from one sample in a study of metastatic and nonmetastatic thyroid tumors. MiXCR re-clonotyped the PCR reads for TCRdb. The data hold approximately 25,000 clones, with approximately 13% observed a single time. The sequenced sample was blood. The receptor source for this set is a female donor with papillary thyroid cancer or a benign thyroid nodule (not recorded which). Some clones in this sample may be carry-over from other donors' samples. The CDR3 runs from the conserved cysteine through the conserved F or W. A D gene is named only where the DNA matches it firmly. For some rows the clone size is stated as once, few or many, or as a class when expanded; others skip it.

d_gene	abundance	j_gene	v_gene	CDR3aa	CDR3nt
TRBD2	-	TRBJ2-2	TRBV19	CASSLSGRIDTGELFF	TGTGCCAGTAGTCTTAGCGGGAGGATTGACACCGGGGAGCTGTTTTTT
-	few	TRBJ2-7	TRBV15	CATSRTLYRGGGQYF	TGTGCCACCAGCAGAACGCTGTACAGGGGAGGCGGGCAGTACTTC
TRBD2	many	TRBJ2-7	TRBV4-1	CASSQSTPEAAGRSEQYF	TGCGCCAGCAGCCAGTCGACCCCCGAGGCAGCGGGAAGGAGCGAGCAGTACTTC
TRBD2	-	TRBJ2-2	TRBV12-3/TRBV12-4	CASRILAGRNTGELFF	TGTGCCAGTAGAATCCTAGCGGGAAGGAACACCGGGGAGCTGTTTTTT
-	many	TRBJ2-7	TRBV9	CASSVDLGSYEQYF	TGTGCCAGCAGCGTAGATCTAGGCAGCTACGAGCAGTACTTC
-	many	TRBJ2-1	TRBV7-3	CASSLNYVGGEAYNEQFF	TGTGCCAGCAGCTTAAATTACGTTGGAGGAGAAGCCTACAATGAGCAGTTCTTC
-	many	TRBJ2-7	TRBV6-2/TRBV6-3	CASRNRVGEQYF	TGTGCCAGCAGAAACAGGGTTGGCGAGCAGTACTTC
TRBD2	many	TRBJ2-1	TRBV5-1	CASSQANQLAGGHEQFF	TGCGCCAGCAGCCAGGCTAACCAACTAGCGGGAGGACATGAGCAGTTCTTC
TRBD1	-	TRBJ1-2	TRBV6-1	CASRTGTYVYTF	TGTGCCAGCAGGACAGGGACCTATGTGTACACCTTC
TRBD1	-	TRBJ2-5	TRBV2	CASSPRTGGRDQETQYF	TGTGCCAGCAGTCCTCGTACAGGGGGCCGTGACCAAGAGACCCAGTACTTC
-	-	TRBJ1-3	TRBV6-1	CASSDGKEGNTIYF	TGTGCCAGCAGTGATGGAAAGGAGGGAAACACCATATATTTT
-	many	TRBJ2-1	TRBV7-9	CASSLVPILVGNEQFF	TGTGCCAGCAGCTTAGTTCCTATTCTTGTTGGCAATGAGCAGTTCTTC
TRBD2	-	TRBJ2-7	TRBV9	CASSESSGRYEQYF	TGTGCCAGCAGTGAGTCTAGCGGGAGATACGAGCAGTACTTC
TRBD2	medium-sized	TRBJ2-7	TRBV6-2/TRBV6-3	CASSYSRLAGGEQYF	TGTGCCAGCAGTTACTCGCGACTAGCGGGAGGCGAGCAGTACTTC
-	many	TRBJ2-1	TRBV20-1	CSAIWRNEQFF	TGCAGTGCTATCTGGAGGAATGAGCAGTTCTTC
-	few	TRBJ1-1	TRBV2	CASSVSVFTEAFF	TGTGCCAGCAGTGTAAGTGTTTTCACTGAAGCTTTCTTT
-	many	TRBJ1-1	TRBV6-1	CASSEPNMNTEAFF	TGTGCCAGCAGTGAACCTAACATGAACACTGAAGCTTTCTTT
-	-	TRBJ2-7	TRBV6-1	CASTYFRAQGLNEQYF	TGTGCCAGCACCTACTTCCGGGCCCAGGGATTGAACGAGCAGTACTTC
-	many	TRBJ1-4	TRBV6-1	CASSRVREEKLFF	TGTGCCAGCAGTCGGGTGAGGGAAGAAAAACTGTTTTTT
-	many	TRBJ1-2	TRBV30	CAWRERGPLANYGYTF	TGTGCCTGGAGAGAGCGCGGCCCGCTTGCTAACTATGGCTACACCTTC
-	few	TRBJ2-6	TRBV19	CASSGQPGANVLTF	TGTGCCAGTAGCGGACAGCCTGGGGCCAACGTCCTGACTTTC
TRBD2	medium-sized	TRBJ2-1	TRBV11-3	CASSSRSGRGYNEQFF	TGTGCCAGCAGCTCCCGAAGCGGGAGAGGGTACAATGAGCAGTTCTTC
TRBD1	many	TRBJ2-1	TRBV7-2	CASTQGTAYNEQFF	TGTGCCAGCACCCAGGGGACAGCGTACAATGAGCAGTTCTTC
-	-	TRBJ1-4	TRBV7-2	CASSHGQFNEKLFF	TGTGCCAGCAGCCACGGACAGTTTAATGAAAAACTGTTTTTT
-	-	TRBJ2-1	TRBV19	CASSLRAEGNEQFF	TGTGCCAGTAGTCTACGAGCTGAGGGGAATGAGCAGTTCTTC
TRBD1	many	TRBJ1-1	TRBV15	CATSQGQMNTEAFF	TGTGCCACCAGCCAGGGACAGATGAACACTGAAGCTTTCTTT
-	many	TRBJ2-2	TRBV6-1	CASSIHTAGTGELFF	TGTGCCAGCAGCATTCATACCGCGGGCACCGGGGAGCTGTTTTTT
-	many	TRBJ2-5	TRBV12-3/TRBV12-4	CASSLGTPETQYF	TGTGCCAGCAGTTTAGGGACACCAGAGACCCAGTACTTC
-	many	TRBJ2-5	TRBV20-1	CSARGGSPGFEETQYF	TGCAGTGCTAGGGGGGGTAGTCCCGGTTTTGAGGAGACCCAGTACTTC
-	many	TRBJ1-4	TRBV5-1	CASSLAGREKLFF	TGCGCCAGCAGCTTGGCCGGGAGGGAAAAACTGTTTTTT
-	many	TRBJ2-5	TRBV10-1	CASSEAVQETQYF	TGCGCCAGCAGTGAGGCTGTGCAAGAGACCCAGTACTTC
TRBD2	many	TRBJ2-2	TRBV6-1	CASRAGLAGSGELFF	TGTGCCAGCAGAGCGGGACTAGCGGGATCCGGGGAGCTGTTTTTT
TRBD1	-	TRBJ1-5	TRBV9	CASSVGQGNQPQHF	TGTGCCAGCAGCGTCGGACAGGGGAATCAGCCCCAGCATTTT
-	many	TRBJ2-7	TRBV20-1	CSALHLGPSGVEQYF	TGCAGTGCCTTACATCTAGGGCCTTCAGGGGTCGAGCAGTACTTC
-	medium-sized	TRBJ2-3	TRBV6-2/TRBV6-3	CASSPDLLVWGTDTQYF	TGTGCCAGCAGTCCCGATCTACTAGTCTGGGGCACAGATACGCAGTATTTT
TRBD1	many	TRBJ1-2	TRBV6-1	CATQGAANYGYTF	TGTGCCACCCAGGGGGCAGCTAACTATGGCTACACCTTC
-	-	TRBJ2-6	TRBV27	CASSLGSGANVLTF	TGTGCCAGCAGTTTAGGGTCTGGGGCCAACGTCCTGACTTTC
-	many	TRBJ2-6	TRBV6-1	CAWGANVLTF	TGTGCCTGGGGGGCCAACGTCCTGACTTTC
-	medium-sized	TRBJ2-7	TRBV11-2	CASALGFGTYEQYF	TGTGCCAGCGCCCTTGGGTTTGGTACCTACGAGCAGTACTTC